This TCR beta chain was captured in a study of regulatory T cells in long-lasting Graves disease. Study-level findings and limits: Among samples with persistent disease, TRBV28, TRBJ1-2 and TRBJ2-5 were favored. Persistent Graves' patients showed less TCR diversity than newly diagnosed ones.

The CDR3 has 16 amino acids. CDR1 and CDR2 from the germline V gene are SGHAT and FQNNGV. Time point noted: newly diagnosed GD, antithyroid drugs for less than 3 months. RNA isolated from PBMCs was used to make the TCR library. The authors built TCR beta libraries using iRepertoire HTBI primers and Arm-PCR of CDR3 regions. TCRdb itself ran the multiplex PCR reads through MiXCR, one entry per CDR3 protein. The table shows around 500,000 distinct CDR3 sequences, with more than 10% occurring only once. Comments on this clonotype: Its antigen is as yet unknown. A junction boundary mismatches the germline segment, possibly from a read error.

These data were also reused for a study on T cells in Graves' hyperthyroidism and ophthalmopathy. That publication notes: HTBI primers were used for first-round RT-PCR of the TCR CDR3.

The clonotype originates from a woman aged 30 to 39 with Graves disease. The chain joins TRBV11-2 to TRBJ2-5; D is possibly TRBD2 (5 bases). The sample in question was peripheral blood mononuclear cells (PBMCs), obtained at new diagnosis, from a patient treated with antithyroid drugs. CDR3 in DNA: TGTGCCAGCAGCGATCGAGGGCGCATCCTCCAAGGGACCCAGTACTTC. Protein sequence: CASSDRGRILQGTQYF.